These T cell receptor beta chains were read from a single sample in a study of blood T cells in healthy people across ages. TCRdb re-called the 5' RACE reads through MiXCR, storing one row per CDR3 protein. There are 1.5 million to 2 million distinct CDR3 sequences in the sample; around 36% occur only once, and about 11% lies in the top ten. Sequencing was carried out using blood. The receptors were gathered from a woman aged 25 to 39 in good health. CDR3s include the opening cysteine and the closing phenylalanine or tryptophan. The D gene is left open where the match is weak. Only part of the rows carry a size: once, few, many, or a class if the clone is expanded.

v_gene	d_gene	abundance	j_gene	CDR3aa	CDR3nt
TRBV20-1	TRBD2	NA	TRBJ2-1	CSATNGLAGYNEQFF	TGCAGTGCCACGAACGGGCTAGCGGGCTACAATGAGCAGTTCTTC
TRBV20-1	TRBD2	NA	TRBJ2-1	CSARTRAGAYNEQFF	TGCAGTGCCCGGACCAGAGCGGGGGCGTACAATGAGCAGTTCTTC
TRBV4-1	TRBD1	many	TRBJ2-7	CASSSTGTGRYEQYF	TGCGCCAGCAGCTCAACGGGGACAGGGAGGTACGAGCAGTACTTC
TRBV6-5	NA	few	TRBJ2-5	CASSYYRAETQYF	TGTGCCAGCAGTTACTACAGGGCAGAGACCCAGTACTTC
TRBV2	NA	few	TRBJ2-3	CASSTSRPSTDTQYF	TGTGCCAGCAGTACTAGCAGGCCTAGCACAGATACGCAGTATTTT
TRBV29-1	TRBD1	many	TRBJ2-5	CSVDAAGQGRETQYF	TGCAGCGTTGATGCGGCTGGACAGGGGCGAGAGACCCAGTACTTC
TRBV5-6	NA	few	TRBJ1-5	CASSTQAGQPQHF	TGTGCCAGCAGCACACAGGCAGGTCAGCCCCAGCATTTT
TRBV28	NA	many	TRBJ2-7	CASRRGYEQYF	TGTGCCAGTAGGAGGGGTTACGAGCAGTACTTC
TRBV11-2	TRBD2	NA	TRBJ2-1	CASSPRQERGEQFF	TGTGCCAGCAGCCCTAGGCAGGAGCGGGGGGAGCAGTTCTTC
TRBV3-1	TRBD2	few	TRBJ2-1	CASSQSGLTINEQFF	TGTGCCAGCAGCCAATCGGGACTAACAATCAATGAGCAGTTCTTC
TRBV14	TRBD1	NA	TRBJ1-6	CASSQEPGGFGNSPLHF	TGTGCCAGCAGCCAAGAACCAGGGGGCTTTGGGAATTCACCCCTCCACTTT
TRBV14	TRBD1	NA	TRBJ2-6	CASSPGQGAAWANVLTF	TGTGCCAGCAGCCCCGGACAGGGGGCCGCTTGGGCCAACGTCCTGACTTTC
TRBV3-1	NA	NA	TRBJ1-2	CASSQDITTGGYGYTF	TGTGCCAGCAGCCAAGATATCACGACAGGAGGCTATGGCTACACCTTC
TRBV28	TRBD1	few	TRBJ1-6	CASSLMTGGDSPLHF	TGTGCCAGCAGTTTAATGACAGGGGGCGATTCACCCCTCCACTTT
TRBV6-2/TRBV6-3	TRBD2	NA	TRBJ2-3	CASSYIWTSGASTDTQYF	TGTGCCAGCAGTTACATTTGGACTAGCGGTGCTAGCACAGATACGCAGTATTTT
TRBV9	NA	NA	TRBJ2-1	CASSVGNHNEQFF	TGTGCCAGCAGCGTAGGAAACCATAATGAGCAGTTCTTC
TRBV27	TRBD1	NA	TRBJ1-2	CASSLFGTGGSLRGYTF	TGTGCCAGCAGTTTATTCGGGACAGGGGGCTCTCTGAGGGGCTACACCTTC
TRBV7-3	NA	once	TRBJ2-6	CASSPYNSGANVLTF	TGTGCCAGCAGCCCGTACAACTCTGGGGCCAACGTCCTGACTTTC
TRBV10-3	TRBD1	NA	TRBJ2-1	CAISDPTGTYNEQFF	TGTGCCATCAGTGATCCGACAGGGACCTACAATGAGCAGTTCTTC
TRBV7-9	TRBD1	many	TRBJ1-2	CASSVNRGPGYGYTF	TGTGCCAGCAGCGTAAACAGGGGGCCTGGCTATGGCTACACCTTC
TRBV25-1	NA	many	TRBJ2-7	CASSDMGSGSYEQYF	TGTGCCAGCAGTGACATGGGATCTGGCTCCTACGAGCAGTACTTC
TRBV29-1	TRBD2	many	TRBJ2-1	CSVTGTSGFAQYNEQFF	TGCAGCGTCACCGGGACTAGCGGGTTCGCTCAATACAATGAGCAGTTCTTC
TRBV12-3/TRBV12-4	TRBD1	NA	TRBJ1-1	CASRGGTGTNTEAFF	TGTGCCAGCAGGGGAGGGACAGGAACGAACACTGAAGCTTTCTTT
TRBV6-1	NA	once	TRBJ2-5	CASSEVPTAETQYF	TGTGCCAGCAGTGAAGTACCGACCGCAGAGACCCAGTACTTC
TRBV27	TRBD2	few	TRBJ2-1	CASSFGSGGARYNEQFF	TGTGCCAGCAGTTTTGGGAGCGGGGGGGCTCGTTACAATGAGCAGTTCTTC
TRBV6-2/TRBV6-3	TRBD2	NA	TRBJ2-7	CASSYSAGGFYEQYF	TGTGCCAGCAGTTACTCGGCGGGGGGTTTCTACGAGCAGTACTTC
TRBV12-3/TRBV12-4	TRBD2	NA	TRBJ2-7	CASTLSAGNNEQYF	TGTGCCAGCACTTTATCAGCGGGAAACAACGAGCAGTACTTC
TRBV3-1	TRBD1	NA	TRBJ2-3	CASSFRDRATDTQYF	TGTGCCAGCAGCTTCCGGGACAGAGCCACAGATACGCAGTATTTT
TRBV7-6	TRBD2	few	TRBJ2-5	CASSLAKLAGGPLRWTQYF	TGTGCCAGCAGCTTAGCGAAGTTAGCGGGGGGGCCCCTACGATGGACCCAGTACTTC